This T cell receptor beta chain was observed in a study of T cell responses to AZD1222 COVID-19 vaccine (TCRdb year 2021). About the study as a whole: AZD1222 recipients whose second dose came at about 4 weeks and those whose second dose came at about 12 weeks were combined into one group, since spike-specific TCR depth and breadth did not differ between the two schedules. A total of around 240 trial participants underwent TCR sequencing, of whom 207 received two doses of AZD1222 and about 25 received two doses of the MenACWY control vaccine. Trial participants were enrolled by age into 18-55, 56-69 and 70-plus year subgroups, with around 150, 28 and 57 TCR-sequenced participants respectively. What the study reported, not specific to this receptor: Conclusions about previously exposed vaccinees are limited because only six or seven AZD1222 recipients were SARS-CoV-2 seropositive at baseline. Because no samples from the day 14 peak response were available, repertoires could be characterized only after the peak T cell response. After two AZD1222 doses, spike-specific TCR breadth and depth were significantly higher than at day 0 and than in MenACWY recipients. Vaccine-associated CD4 TCRs spanned the whole spike protein, with dominant responses in regions 160-218 and 743-854. In the small 56-69-year group, the increase in depth fell short of significance, most likely because of low power. Nearly half of unique spike-specific TCRs reportedly recognized epitopes outside regions mutated in the B.1.351 and B.1.1.7 variants. Participants were mostly white British, with more females than males. The authors suggested clonal diversity may have been underestimated.

Note on this clone: What this receptor recognizes is not known. Per-base quality was not reported, and no clone a single base away is much larger than it.

The time point label of this sample denotes: baseline before first vaccination. Vaccinee samples were obtained from the UK trials COV001 and COV002, which included a single-blind randomized controlled phase 2/3 trial of AZD1222 (ChAdOx1 nCoV-19) in healthy adults. For TCRbeta chain sequencing, PBMC samples from trial participants were taken at day 0 and at day 28 after the second dose. The CDR3 regions of human TCRbeta chains were analyzed by immunosequencing. The authors processed their data as follows. TCRs in the repertoires were compared against a reference library of SARS-CoV-2-specific TCRs that had been generated with the MIRA antigen-specificity platform. Breadth meant the fraction of unique TCRs that were SARS-CoV-2-associated, whereas depth meant the fraction of total T cells that were SARS-CoV-2-associated. Each spike-specific TCR was assigned to its reactive spike region and to a CD4 or CD8 class using the MIRA data. Log10-transformed breadth and depth values were compared by one-way ANOVA with Sidak's multiple comparisons tests. The immuneACCESS repertoire file appears here via TCRdb, limited to in-frame rearrangements. These files lack a portion of the clones; in checked studies, under half of the deficit traces to unresolved V genes, and the cause of the others is not known. That table is the source of V, J and clone size, and D and trimming were worked out from the DNA. Within this sample are around 140,000 clones, with 85% to 90% of them counted one time only. The top ten clonotypes cover 1.5% to 2% of the sample.

The germline V gene supplies CDR1 KGHSH and CDR2 LQKENI. The V end gives up 5 bases and the J end 9 bases, leaving 7 bases in the junction not matched to a gene. The CDR3 covers 14 residues, taking in both the cysteine and the phenylalanine. The sequence is cut down to CDR3 DNA, 42 bases in frame from base 1. The sequencing here drew on peripheral blood, taken on day 0 of AZD1222 vaccination. This chain is built from TRBV18 and TRBJ1-6, with TRBD1 identical over 7 junction bases. The sequence derives from an adult in good health. The CDR3 region: CASSDYRGGSPLHF. The DNA sequence reads TGTGCCAGCTCAGACTACAGGGGCGGTTCACCCCTCCACTTT.